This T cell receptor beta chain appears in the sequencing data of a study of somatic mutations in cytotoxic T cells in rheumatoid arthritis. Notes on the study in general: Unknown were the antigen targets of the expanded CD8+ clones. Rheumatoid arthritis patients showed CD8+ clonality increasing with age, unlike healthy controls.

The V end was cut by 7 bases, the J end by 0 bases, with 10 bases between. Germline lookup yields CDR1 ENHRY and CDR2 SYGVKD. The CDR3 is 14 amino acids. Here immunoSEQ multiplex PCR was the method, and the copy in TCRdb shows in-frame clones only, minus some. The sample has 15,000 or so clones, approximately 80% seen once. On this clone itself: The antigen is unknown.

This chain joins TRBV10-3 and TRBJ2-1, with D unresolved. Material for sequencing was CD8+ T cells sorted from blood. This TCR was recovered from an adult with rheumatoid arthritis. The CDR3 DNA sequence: TGTGCCATCAACAGCGCGAGCTCCTACAATGAGCAGTTCTTC. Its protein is CAINSASSYNEQFF.